This TCR beta chain was recorded in a study of OX40 agonist ivuxolimab in advanced cancers. Study summary: The patients received agonistic anti-OX40 (CD134) antibody ivuxolimab. Partial responses occurred in three patients (one hepatocellular carcinoma, two cutaneous melanoma). Whole-study findings and limits: Blood T cells, both CD4+ and CD8+, expanded clonally by week 6 at 0.1 to 3.0 mg/kg.

Data came from immunoSEQ multiplex PCR; TCRdb stores just in-frame clones and leaves some out. Here the sample spans under 85,000 clones, over 90% being singletons. Of note for this clone: Its specificity is not known.

The CDR3 contains 16 residues. Germline CDR1 PRHDT, CDR2 FYEKMQ (reference sequence). With 5 bases removed from V and 1 base from J, the gap between germline ends came to 15 bases. The chain joins TRBV13 to TRBJ2-1; D perhaps matches TRBD2 (6 bases). The source is an adult with an advanced solid tumor such as melanoma, head and neck, liver or kidney cancer. Sequenced material: CD4+ or CD8+ T cells sorted from blood, taken in a trial of the OX40 agonist ivuxolimab. CDR3 sequence (DNA): TGTGCCAGCAGCCCGCAGACTAGATTGTCCTACAATGAGCAGTTCTTC. It is translated as CASSPQTRLSYNEQFF.